This is a list of T cell receptor beta chains from one sample in a study of blood T cell repertoires in COVID-19. The data were produced by immunoSEQ multiplex PCR, yet TCRdb's version contains in-frame clones alone and is incomplete. The top ten hold around 2% of the sample, which has under 250,000 clones, around 81% seen once. Input material: peripheral blood. Receptors originate from a man aged 25 to 40 who had recovered from COVID-19. Each CDR3 is given with its conserved first and last residue. The order of the fields is J gene, V gene, clone size, D gene, CDR3 DNA, CDR3 protein. A D gene is named only where the DNA matches it firmly. Expanded clones get a size class; other rows say once, few or many, or leave the size out.

>TRBJ2-5|TRBV10-3|.|TRBD2
TGTGCCATCAGGCAGAGCGGGAGGCAAGAGACCCAGTACTTC
CAIRQSGRQETQYF
>TRBJ1-1|TRBV18|.|.
TGTGCCAGCTCGGGGGCGTTGAACACTGAAGCTTTCTTT
CASSGALNTEAFF
>TRBJ2-7|TRBV3-1/TRBV3-2|.|.
TGTGCCAGCAGCCAAGTAGGAGGATCCGAGCAGTACTTC
CASSQVGGSEQYF
>TRBJ1-4|TRBV7-2|.|TRBD1
TGTGCCAGCAGCCCTGGGACAGGGCGGGAAAAACTGTTTTTT
CASSPGTGREKLFF
>TRBJ2-1|TRBV6-5|.|TRBD2
TGTGCCAGCACCCGGTCTAGCGGGGGGGCGAATGAGCAGTTCTTC
CASTRSSGGANEQFF
>TRBJ2-5|TRBV25-1|.|.
TGTGCCAGCAGTGAAGCAGGGGCGTTACCGGAGACCCAGTACTTC
CASSEAGALPETQYF
>TRBJ1-2|TRBV4-1|.|.
TGCGCCAGCAGCCTCCTTATGTCCTATGGCTACACCTTC
CASSLLMSYGYTF
>TRBJ2-5|TRBV28|.|TRBD1
TGTGCCAGCAGTTTAGGAGGAGGGACAGGGGAAGAGACCCAGTACTTC
CASSLGGGTGEETQYF
>TRBJ1-6|TRBV6-2/TRBV6-3|.|.
TGTGCCAGCAGTTACAGGGGGTGGTCACCCCTCCACTTT
CASSYRGWSPLHF
>TRBJ2-5|TRBV29-1|.|.
TGCAGCGTTGAAGATCGAGGGGGAGAGACCCAGTACTTC
CSVEDRGGETQYF
>TRBJ1-2|TRBV7-9|.|.
TGTGCCAGCAGCGTACAGGGTGGGTATGGCTACACCTTC
CASSVQGGYGYTF
>TRBJ2-2|TRBV5-4|.|TRBD1
TGTGCCAGCAGCTTGGGGAAGGGACAGACGAACACCGGGGAGCTGTTTTTT
CASSLGKGQTNTGELFF
>TRBJ2-1|TRBV24-1|.|.
TGTGCCACCAGTGATTTGCACACGGGTCGGGGGTGTGAGCAGTTCTTC
CATSDLHTGRGCEQFF
>TRBJ1-6|TRBV4-1|few|.
TGCGCCAGCAGCCAAGATGCGGCTAAACGTTCACCCCTCCACTTT
CASSQDAAKRSPLHF
>TRBJ1-1|TRBV5-5|.|TRBD1
TGTGCCAGCAGCTTCTACAACAGGGGTTCTTCTGAAGCTTTCTTT
CASSFYNRGSSEAFF
>TRBJ2-1|TRBV6-5|.|.
TGTGCCAGCAGTTCCCCCAGTCTGGGAGACAATGAGCAGTTCTTC
CASSSPSLGDNEQFF
>TRBJ2-3|TRBV9|.|TRBD1
TGTGCCAGCGGCAAACAGGGGCGAACTAGCACAGATACGCAGTATTTT
CASGKQGRTSTDTQYF
>TRBJ2-2|TRBV4-1|.|.
TGCGCCAGCAGCCAAGAATGGTTAGGCAGGGCCAACACCGGGGAGCTGTTTTTT
CASSQEWLGRANTGELFF